These 31 T cell receptor beta chains came from one sample sequenced in a study of cytotoxic CD8 clonotypes in ibrutinib-treated CLL. Here immunoSEQ multiplex PCR was the method, and the copy in TCRdb shows in-frame clones only, minus some. The data hold tens of thousands of clones, with 68% observed a single time. This specimen consisted of PBMCs, obtained after 24 months of ibrutinib treatment. The origin of the receptors is a human donor with chronic lymphocytic leukemia.

This clone was counted once. The chain combines TRBV11-2 with TRBJ2-3; D is possibly TRBD1 or TRBD2 (5 bases each). V lost 2 bases to trimming and J lost 2 bases, with 23 bases between them. CDR3 size: 19 residues. In germline, CDR1 is SGHAT, CDR2 FQNNGV. CDR3 protein: CASSLPFDTGKGNTDTQYF. The CDR3 region has the DNA TGTGCCAGCAGCTTACCGTTCGACACCGGGAAGGGGAACACAGATACGCAGTATTTT.

The chain uses TRBV10-2 and TRBJ1-2; D remains unclear. The CDR3 contains 13 residues. Germline CDR1 and CDR2: WSHSY and SAAADI. The ends were cut back, 0 bases at V and 7 bases at J, with 9 bases in the middle. The CDR3 protein is CASSESYVSGYTF. In DNA, the CDR3 is TGCGCCAGCAGTGAGTCGTACGTGAGTGGCTACACCTTC.

The gene calls are TRBV19 and TRBJ1-1; 10 bases map to TRBD1. The CDR3 extends over 19 amino acids. Germline CDR1 reads LNHDA; CDR2 reads SQIVND (reference sequence). Losses at the gene ends were 0 bases for V and 0 bases for J; bases not matched to a gene: 10. This CDR3 reads CASSIDTTGGQGLNTEAFF. The CDR3, as DNA: TGTGCCAGTAGTATAGATACGACAGGGGGACAGGGGTTGAACACTGAAGCTTTCTTT.

Only one count was recorded for this clone. The V and J genes are TRBV2 and TRBJ1-2, with D possibly being TRBD1 (6 bases). The CDR3 length is 14 residues. The germline V and J ends were trimmed by 7 bases and 1 base, with 13 bases remaining between them. Germline CDR1 reads SNHLY; CDR2 reads FYNNEI. The CDR3, as DNA: TGTGCCAGCACAAGGGCAGGGGTTAACTATGGCTACACCTTC. Translation gives CASTRAGVNYGYTF.

This chain joins TRBV4-2 and TRBJ2-6; D is unclear. The germline V gene encodes CDR1 LGHNA and CDR2 YNFKEQ. The CDR3 sequence is 15 residues long. The V end was cut by 0 bases, the J end by 2 bases, with 5 bases between. CDR3 protein: CASSQDVAGANVLTF. The CDR3 DNA reads as TGTGCCAGCAGCCAAGATGTAGCTGGGGCCAACGTCCTGACTTTC.

The chain joins TRBV7-9 to TRBJ2-1; tentatively, D is TRBD1 or TRBD2 (6 bases each). The CDR3 is 15 residues long. Germline loops: CDR1 SEHNR, CDR2 FQNEAQ (reference sequence). V was trimmed by 4 bases and J by 0 bases, leaving 10 bases between them. In DNA form, the CDR3 reads TGTGCCAGCAGCTCGGGGGCCATCTCCTACAATGAGCAGTTCTTC. Its protein is CASSSGAISYNEQFF.

V gene TRBV27 combines with J gene TRBJ2-3; D might be TRBD2 (7 bases). This CDR3 is 15 amino acids long. CDR1 and CDR2 (germline): MNHEY, SMNVEV (reference sequence). V was clipped by 3 bases and J by 3 bases, with 13 bases between them. The chain's CDR3 is CASSLGRGLTDTQYF. CDR3 nucleotides: TGTGCCAGCAGTTTGGGGCGGGGGCTAACAGATACGCAGTATTTT.

This chain uses TRBV5-4 with TRBJ1-3; D possibly corresponds to TRBD1 (5 bases). Germline V CDR1 and CDR2: SGHNT, YYREEE (reference sequence). The germline V and J ends were trimmed by 4 bases and 3 bases, with 17 bases remaining between them. This CDR3 is 16 amino acids long. The CDR3 bases are TGTGCCAGCAGCCGGGGACCTGGGGGTGATGGAAACACCATATATTTT. Its translation is CASSRGPGGDGNTIYF.

J is TRBJ1-5 and V is TRBV10-3; weak D call: TRBD1 (6 bases). CDR3 size: 14 residues. V lost 7 bases and J 2 bases, leaving 12 bases between the germline ends. CDR1 is ENHRY and CDR2 is SYGVKD in the germline V gene. For the CDR3, the DNA is TGTGCCATCAACATAGGGGGTCGCAATCAGCCCCAGCATTTT. Encoded protein: CAINIGGRNQPQHF.

In the case of this clone: Other DNA sequences within the sample encode an identical CDR3. The gene calls are TRBV27 and TRBJ2-7; maybe TRBD1 (6 bases). The CDR3 is 13 residues long. V gave up 9 bases and J gave up 0 bases, with 12 bases separating them. Germline CDR1 is MNHEY and CDR2 is SMNVEV (reference sequence). The CDR3 sequence: CASRGSSSYEQYF. CDR3 nucleotide sequence: TGTGCCAGTAGGGGGTCTAGCTCCTACGAGCAGTACTTC.

V and J are TRBV7-8 and TRBJ2-4, with D possibly matching TRBD1 (5 bases). The CDR3 is 14 residues long. The V gene lost 3 bases and the J gene lost 8 bases, with 14 bases spanning the gap. Germline V gene data show CDR1 as SGHVS and CDR2 as FQNEAQ. CDR3 nucleotide sequence: TGTGCCAGCAGCTTTTATCGGCAGGGCGACATTCAGTACTTC. Translating gives CASSFYRQGDIQYF.

In regard to this clone: An end of the junction differs from the germline gene, which may be a read error. The V call is TRBV11-2, the J call TRBJ2-3; TRBD1 matches at 8 bases. CDR3 length: 13 residues. Germline lookup yields CDR1 SGHAT and CDR2 FQNNGV. CDR3 sequence reads: CASSFTGTGTQYF. CDR3 DNA sequence: TGTGCCAGCAGCTTCACCGGGACAGGTACGCAGTATTTT. Combining the CDR3 with reference TRBV11-2 and TRBJ2-3 gives the whole variable domain EAGVAQSPRYKIIEKRQSVAFWCNPISGHATLYWYQQILGQGPKLLIQFQNNGVVDDSQLPKDRFSAERLKGVDSTLKIQPAKLEDSAVYLCASSFTGTGTQYFGPGTRLTVL.

This clone was seen a handful of times. The chain recombines TRBV7-2 with TRBJ1-2; D unclear. The V end was cut by 6 bases, the J end by 4 bases, with 12 bases between. The CDR3 is made up of 13 amino acids. From germline, CDR1 is SGHTA and CDR2 FQGNSA. In DNA form, the CDR3 reads TGTGCCAGCAGTGGGAGGACCAGCTATGGCTACACCTTC. This encodes CASSGRTSYGYTF.

This chain uses TRBV27 with TRBJ1-3; unclear D gene. The CDR3 runs to 13 residues. In germline, CDR1 is MNHEY, CDR2 SMNVEV (reference sequence). Trimming removed 8 bases from V and 9 bases from J, with 17 bases in between. The CDR3 loop reads CASRQERHSTIYF. CDR3 sequence (DNA): TGTGCCAGCCGGCAGGAGCGACATAGCACCATATATTTT.

A few counts support this clone. The V call is TRBV5-1, the J call TRBJ2-6, with D perhaps TRBD1 or TRBD2 (5 bases each). The length of the CDR3 is 17 residues. Per germline, CDR1 SGHRS and CDR2 YFSETQ. The V end was cut by 0 bases, the J end by 0 bases, with 10 bases between. The CDR3 sequence: CASSLGGTGSGANVLTF. The CDR3 DNA reads as TGCGCCAGCAGCTTGGGAGGGACGGGCTCTGGGGCCAACGTCCTGACTTTC.

In the case of this clone: Within the sample, other DNA sequences also encode this same CDR3. The chain carries TRBV5-1 and TRBJ1-1; D may be TRBD1 (5 bases). Trimming took 0 bases from V and 5 from J, leaving 14 bases between them. The CDR3 length is 15 residues. CDR1 and CDR2 (germline): SGHRS, YFSETQ. DNA of the CDR3: TGCGCCAGCAGCTTGGGAGCCGGGGGAGATACTGAAGCTTTCTTT. This gives the protein CASSLGAGGDTEAFF.

This rearrangement joins TRBV19 to TRBJ1-4; no clear D. Trimming cost V 6 bases and J 0 bases, with 11 bases left between them. Germline V CDR1 and CDR2: LNHDA, SQIVND (reference sequence). This CDR3 region has 15 residues. The CDR3 is CASSITATTNEKLFF. CDR3 nucleotide sequence: TGTGCCAGTAGCATTACAGCCACAACTAATGAAAAACTGTTTTTT.

The CDR3 DNA is TGTGCCAGCAGCTGGGACAGGGGCTACGAGCAGTACTTC. This codes for CASSWDRGYEQYF. The chain employs TRBV11-2 and TRBJ2-7, with 10 bases identical to TRBD1. The CDR3 runs 13 residues. V shed 4 bases, J shed 3 bases, and the junction held 0 bases outside the gene matches. Germline assignment: CDR1 SGHAT and CDR2 FQNNGV.

The chain couples TRBV19 to TRBJ2-2; 9 positions agree with TRBD1. The V and J ends lost 5 bases and 6 bases, in that order; junction bases with no gene match: 10. Germline CDR1 is LNHDA and CDR2 is SQIVND (reference sequence). The CDR3 contains 16 residues. The CDR3 spells CASSPLGQGDSGELFF. DNA for the CDR3: TGTGCCAGTAGTCCATTGGGACAGGGAGACTCCGGGGAGCTGTTTTTT.

The J gene is TRBJ2-1, the V gene TRBV11-2; 11 bases map to TRBD2. CDR3 length equals 15 residues. V shed 1 base, J shed 4 bases, and the junction held 0 bases outside the gene matches. Germline V gene sequence: CDR1 SGHAT, CDR2 FQNNGV. CDR3 residues: CASSLVAGGYNEQFF. The DNA of the CDR3 is TGTGCCAGCAGCTTAGTAGCGGGGGGGTACAATGAGCAGTTCTTC.

The chain employs TRBV6-5 and TRBJ1-2; 9 bases map to TRBD1. V lost 2 bases and J lost 6; bases outside the gene matches: 1. Looked up from germline, CDR1 is MNHEY and CDR2 is SVGAGI. This CDR3 spans 13 amino acids. The CDR3 bases are TGTGCCAGCAGTTACAGGACAGGGGATGGCTACACCTTC. Its protein product is CASSYRTGDGYTF.

The gene calls are TRBV11-3 and TRBJ1-1, with D hard to call. CDR3 length: 13 amino acids. Trimming pared 0 bases from V and 4 bases from J, leaving 6 bases between. Germline assignment: CDR1 SGHNT and CDR2 YENEEA. CDR3: CASSLEESTEAFF. The DNA of the CDR3 is TGTGCCAGCAGCTTAGAAGAGAGCACTGAAGCTTTCTTT.

DNA for the CDR3: TGTGCCACCAGCAGTCAAGGGGGTAAAAGATACACAGATACGCAGTATTTT. It translates to CATSSQGGKRYTDTQYF. This chain connects TRBV15 to TRBJ2-3; tentatively, D is TRBD1 (6 bases). This CDR3 has 17 amino acids. The germline V gene encodes CDR1 LNHNV and CDR2 YYDKDF (reference sequence). The germline V and J ends were trimmed by 3 bases and 2 bases, with 18 bases remaining between them.

The rearrangement links TRBV15 to TRBJ2-2; possibly TRBD2 for D (6 bases). V lost 11 bases to trimming and J lost 6 bases, with 10 bases between them. The CDR3 length is 11 residues. Germline V gene lookup returns CDR1 LNHNV and CDR2 YYDKDF (reference sequence). Here the CDR3 reads CAAGTAGELFF. The CDR3 nucleotides are TGTGCCGCGGGGACGGCCGGGGAGCTGTTTTTT. Combining the CDR3 with reference TRBV15 and TRBJ2-2 gives the whole variable domain DAMVIQNPRYQVTQFGKPVTLSCSQTLNHNVMYWYQQKSSQAPKLLFHYYDKDFNNEADTPDNFQSRRPNTSFCFLDIRSPGLGDTAMYLCAAGTAGELFFGEGSRLTVL.

This clone was seen more than once but under ten times. V gene TRBV5-4 combines with J gene TRBJ2-4, with TRBD1 identical over 8 bases. The trim removed 0 bases at V and 3 bases at J, leaving 14 bases unmatched. Per germline, CDR1 SGHNT and CDR2 YYREEE (reference sequence). The CDR3 has 19 residues. This CDR3 reads CASSLAGGIGSLGKNIQYF. CDR3 coding DNA: TGTGCCAGCAGCTTGGCAGGGGGCATAGGGTCTTTGGGCAAAAACATTCAGTACTTC.

In this sample, this clone turned up a few times. V usage is TRBV5-6 and J usage is TRBJ2-5, with D tentatively TRBD2 (6 bases). CDR1 is SGHDT, CDR2 YYEEEE, per germline. V was shortened by 2 bases and J by 3 bases, with 14 bases between the two germline ends. This CDR3 comprises 15 residues. The CDR3 is CASSLGGDLEETQYF. The DNA of the CDR3 is TGTGCCAGCAGCTTAGGCGGGGACTTAGAAGAGACCCAGTACTTC.

This rearrangement joins TRBV9 to TRBJ1-2; 10 nucleotides agree with TRBD1. Losses at the gene ends were 0 bases for V and 6 bases for J; bases not matched to a gene: 8. This CDR3 spans 16 amino acids. Germline CDR1 is SGDLS and CDR2 is YYNGEE. In nucleotides, the CDR3 is TGTGCCAGCAGCGTAGTGAAGGGGACAGGGGCAAATGGCTACACCTTC. Translation: CASSVVKGTGANGYTF. Using reference TRBV9 and TRBJ1-2 for the parts outside the CDR3, the full variable domain is DSGVTQTPKHLITATGQRVTLRCSPRSGDLSVYWYQQSLDQGLQFLIQYYNGEERAKGNILERFSAQQFPDLHSELNLSSLELGDSALYFCASSVVKGTGANGYTFGSGTRLTVV.

The chain uses TRBV7-9 and TRBJ1-4; D might be TRBD1 (6 bases). CDR1 and CDR2 from the germline V gene are SEHNR and FQNEAQ (reference sequence). V was cut by 2 bases and J by 4 bases, with 14 bases left in between. CDR3 length: 16 residues. The CDR3 DNA reads as TGTGCCAGCAGCTTAATACAGGGCCCAAATAATGAAAAACTGTTTTTT. As protein: CASSLIQGPNNEKLFF.

Points on this clone: Other DNA sequences of this sample code for an identical CDR3. The V gene is TRBV19, the J gene TRBJ2-7; tentatively, D is TRBD1 or TRBD2 (5 bases each). V was clipped by 0 bases and J by 4 bases, with 7 bases between them. This CDR3 spans 13 amino acids. Germline V gene sequence: CDR1 LNHDA, CDR2 SQIVND (reference sequence). In nucleotides, the CDR3 is TGTGCCAGTAGTATAGACAGGGAGTACGAGCAGTACTTC. Translation gives CASSIDREYEQYF.

The chain carries TRBV11-1 and TRBJ2-4; TRBD2 matches 13 bases. Trimming cost V 4 bases and J 7 bases; bases outside gene matches: 7. This CDR3 has 16 residues. The germline CDR1 and CDR2 sequences are SGHAT and FQDESV (reference sequence). The DNA for the CDR3 is TGTGCCAGCAGCTCCCCGGGACTAGCGGGGTGGAACATTCAGTACTTC. Encoded protein: CASSSPGLAGWNIQYF. The full variable domain, in which reference TRBV11-1 and TRBJ2-4 provide the parts outside the CDR3, is EAEVAQSPRYKITEKSQAVAFWCDPISGHATLYWYRQILGQGPELLVQFQDESVVDDSQLPKDRFSAERLKGVDSTLKIQPAELGDSAMYLCASSSPGLAGWNIQYFGAGTRLSVL.

The gene calls are TRBV25-1 and TRBJ1-1; TRBD1 matches at 8 bases. Germline CDR1 is MGHDK and CDR2 is SYGVNS. With 6 bases clipped from V and 11 bases from J, the junction kept 17 bases outside the gene matches. The CDR3 has 15 amino acids. The CDR3: CASSTGGAGGERAFF. The CDR3 DNA reads TGTGCCAGCAGCACCGGGGGAGCAGGGGGCGAGCGGGCTTTCTTT.